The 9 T cell receptor beta chains listed next were all sequenced from one sample in a study of blood T cell repertoires in COVID-19. Repertoires were generated with immunoSEQ multiplex PCR, while TCRdb's copy carries only in-frame clones and drops some. Here the sample spans 300,000 to 350,000 clones, around nine tenths being singletons. Sequenced sample: PBMCs or T cells enriched from blood (not recorded which). The source is a man in his thirties or forties who had recovered from COVID-19.

This clone occurred once. The chain is built from TRBV11-2 and TRBJ1-4; TRBD1 might be the D (5 bases). Looked up from germline, CDR1 is SGHAT and CDR2 is FQNNGV. The CDR3 runs 13 residues. CDR3 coding DNA: TGTGCAACAGAGTCAGGGCGTGTGGAAAAACTGTTTTTT. Protein product: CATESGRVEKLFF.

This rearrangement joins TRBV24-1 to TRBJ2-7; tentatively, D is TRBD1 (6 bases). CDR1 KGHDR and CDR2 SFDVKD come from the germline V gene. Trimming removed 4 bases at V and 4 bases at J, with 13 bases between. This CDR3 region has 14 residues. DNA for the CDR3: TGTGCCACCAGTGACACAGGGTCCCGATACGAGCAGTACTTC. It is translated as CATSDTGSRYEQYF.

This chain uses TRBV7-2 with TRBJ1-3; D is unresolved. Germline lookup yields CDR1 SGHTA and CDR2 FQGNSA. This CDR3 spans 14 amino acids. The germline V and J ends were trimmed by 2 bases and 4 bases, with 9 bases remaining between them. The chain's CDR3 is CASSLYAAGNTIYF. As DNA, the CDR3 is TGTGCCAGCAGCTTATATGCGGCAGGAAACACCATATATTTT.

V gene TRBV28 combines with J gene TRBJ2-2; 9 positions agree with TRBD2. The CDR3 is made up of 17 amino acids. The germline gives CDR1 MDHEN, CDR2 SYDVKM. Germline trimming cut 3 bases from V and 4 bases from J; bases unmatched to any gene: 9. The CDR3 nucleotides read TGTGCCAGCAGTTTGGAAGGCGGGGGGGCGTCCACCGGGGAGCTGTTTTTT. Its translation: CASSLEGGGASTGELFF.

The chain has TRBV5-4 and TRBJ2-3; 7 bases are shared with TRBD1. The germline V gene has CDR1 SGHNT and CDR2 YYREEE (reference sequence). The junction had 6 bases not matched to a gene; V was cut back by 0 bases and J by 5 bases. The CDR3 extends over 15 amino acids. CDR3 nucleotide sequence: TGTGCCAGCAGCTTGGGACCCTCAGGGGGAGATACGCAGTATTTT. As protein: CASSLGPSGGDTQYF.

This clone has only one observation. The CDR3 here is CASSPGAPYEQYF. The CDR3 bases are TGTGCCAGCAGCCCCGGAGCCCCCTACGAGCAGTACTTC. The chain uses TRBV12-3 or TRBV12-4 and TRBJ2-7; D remains ambiguous. Trimming left V 6 bases short and J 2 bases short, with 11 bases between. This CDR3 spans 13 amino acids.

The chain combines TRBV7-9 with TRBJ1-1; 10 positions agree with TRBD1. After removal of 6 bases from V and 1 base from J, the junction contained 2 bases not matched to a gene. CDR1 is SEHNR and CDR2 is FQNEAQ in the germline V gene (reference sequence). CDR3 length equals 14 residues. CDR3 bases: TGTGCCAGCAGTTGGGACAGGGGGAACACTGAAGCTTTCTTT. Translating it yields CASSWDRGNTEAFF.

V usage is TRBV28 and J usage is TRBJ1-1; D may be TRBD1 (5 bases). The length of the CDR3 is 14 residues. Germline values: CDR1 MDHEN, CDR2 SYDVKM. V was clipped by 10 bases and J by 0 bases, with 15 bases between them. CDR3 nucleotide sequence: TGTGCCACCCTAGGGGCGGACATGAACACTGAAGCTTTCTTT. Protein sequence: CATLGADMNTEAFF.

The chain has TRBV18 and TRBJ1-1; TRBD1 agrees at 8 bases. This CDR3 comprises 15 residues. With V trimmed by 3 bases and J by 2 bases, 5 bases remained unmatched. Germline V gives CDR1 KGHSH, CDR2 LQKENI. CDR3 DNA sequence: TGTGCCAGCTCACCGGCCAGGGGGCGCAACACTGAAGCTTTCTTT. Protein product: CASSPARGRNTEAFF.